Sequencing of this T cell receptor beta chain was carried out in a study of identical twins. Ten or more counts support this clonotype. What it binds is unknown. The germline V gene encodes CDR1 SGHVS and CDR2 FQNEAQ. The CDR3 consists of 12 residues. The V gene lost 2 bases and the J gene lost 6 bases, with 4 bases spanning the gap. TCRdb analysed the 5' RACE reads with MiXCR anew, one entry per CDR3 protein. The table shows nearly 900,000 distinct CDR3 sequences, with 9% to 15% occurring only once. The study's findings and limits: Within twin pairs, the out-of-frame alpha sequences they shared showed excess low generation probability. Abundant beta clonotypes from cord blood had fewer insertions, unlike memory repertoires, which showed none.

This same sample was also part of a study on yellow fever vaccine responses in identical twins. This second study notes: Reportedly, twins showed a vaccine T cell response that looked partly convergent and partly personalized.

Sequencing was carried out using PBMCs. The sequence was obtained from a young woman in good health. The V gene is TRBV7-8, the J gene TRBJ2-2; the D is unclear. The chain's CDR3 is CASSLRPGELFF. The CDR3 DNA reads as TGTGCCAGCAGCTTAAGGCCCGGGGAGCTGTTTTTT.